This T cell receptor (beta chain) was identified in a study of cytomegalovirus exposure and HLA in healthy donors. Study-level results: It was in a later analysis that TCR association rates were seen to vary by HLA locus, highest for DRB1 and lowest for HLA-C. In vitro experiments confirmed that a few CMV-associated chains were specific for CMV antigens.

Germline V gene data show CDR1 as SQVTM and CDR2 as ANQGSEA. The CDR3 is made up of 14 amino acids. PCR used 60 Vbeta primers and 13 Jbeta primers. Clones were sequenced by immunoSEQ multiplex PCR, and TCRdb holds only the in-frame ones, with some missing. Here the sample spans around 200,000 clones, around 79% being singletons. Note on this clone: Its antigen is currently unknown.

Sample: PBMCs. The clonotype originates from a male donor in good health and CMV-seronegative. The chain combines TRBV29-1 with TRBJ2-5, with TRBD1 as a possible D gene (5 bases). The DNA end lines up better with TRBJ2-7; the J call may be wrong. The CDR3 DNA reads TGCAGCGTTGGGGTGACAGCCCTCTCCTACGAGCAGTACTTC. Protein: CSVGVTALSYEQYF.